The clone carrying this T cell receptor beta chain was detected a few times. Antigen unknown. The entry originates in a study of blood T cells in healthy people across ages. Whole-study results and caveats: In the absence of known donor CMV status, changes in expanded clonotypes were possibly confounded. Estimates of diversity drawn from one million T cells were considered underestimates.

This CDR3 region has 15 residues. V shed 1 base, J shed 7 bases, and the junction held 2 bases outside the gene matches. Germline CDR1 and CDR2: LGHNA and YSLEER. With each sample, at least 5 micrograms of total RNA were extracted. Combining a sample-barcoded 5' primer with a J-beta primer mix, a second PCR ran for roughly 6 to 12 cycles. From the 5' RACE reads, TCRdb called clonotypes with MiXCR, one entry per CDR3 protein. Found here are hundreds of thousands of distinct CDR3 sequences, approximately 44% of them singletons; the top ten hold nearly 20%. This clonotype was obtained from a man between 60 and 75 years old in good health. This chain uses TRBV4-3 with TRBJ2-1, with TRBD2 matching 12 bases. Material for sequencing was blood. DNA for the CDR3: TGCGCCAGCAGCCAAGGGACTAGCGGGGCAAATGAGCAGTTCTTC. Protein sequence: CASSQGTSGANEQFF.